The 29 T cell receptor beta chains reported below all come from one sample, sequenced in a study of human T cells and chemical hapten exposure. Described time point: pre-sensitization, week 0. The treatment here: therapeutic diphenylcyclopropenone sensitization with weekly scalp DPC. TCRdb passed the RACE reads through MiXCR, listing each CDR3 protein once. The table shows fewer than 60,000 distinct CDR3 sequences, with approximately 11% occurring only once. This specimen was whole blood, taken in connection with sensitization to the hapten diphenylcyclopropenone (DPC). These receptor sequences come from a woman between 40 and 55 years old with alopecia areata. Some clones in this sample may be carry-over from other donors' samples.

This clonotype was found many times. The chain has TRBV6-5 and TRBJ2-7; D is perhaps TRBD2 (5 bases). V was clipped by 2 bases and J by 3 bases, with 14 bases between them. Germline values: CDR1 MNHEY, CDR2 SVGAGI. The CDR3 consists of 15 residues. The CDR3 loop reads CASSYARAGNYEQYF. The CDR3 DNA reads as TGTGCCAGCAGTTACGCCCGAGCCGGGAACTACGAGCAGTACTTC.

The chain couples TRBV27 to TRBJ1-2; D is perhaps TRBD1 (6 bases). The ends were cut back, 2 bases at V and 0 bases at J, with 10 bases in the middle. CDR1 and CDR2 (germline): MNHEY, SMNVEV (reference sequence). The CDR3 loop spans 15 amino acids. CDR3 residues: CASSLEGVSNYGYTF. CDR3 DNA: TGTGCCAGCAGTTTAGAGGGGGTCTCTAACTATGGCTACACCTTC.

This clonotype was recorded a few times. This rearrangement joins TRBV7-8 to TRBJ1-2; TRBD1 matches 7 bases. Germline values: CDR1 SGHVS, CDR2 FQNEAQ. CDR3 length equals 16 residues. V was pared by 5 bases and J by 8 bases, with 17 bases of the junction left unmatched. The DNA for the CDR3 is TGTGCCAGCAGCCCCGGCCGGGACAGTCCTTTCAGGGGCTACACCTTC. It codes for CASSPGRDSPFRGYTF. Using reference TRBV7-8 and TRBJ1-2 for the parts outside the CDR3, the full variable domain is GAGVSQSPRYKVAKRGQDVALRCDPISGHVSLFWYQQALGQGPEFLTYFQNEAQLDKSGLPSDRFFAERPEGSVSTLKIQRTQQEDSAVYLCASSPGRDSPFRGYTFGSGTRLTVV.

The chain joins TRBV7-2 to TRBJ1-2, with 9 bases aligning to TRBD1. After removal of 4 bases from V and 1 base from J, the junction contained 4 bases not matched to a gene. The CDR3 consists of 15 residues. Looked up from germline, CDR1 is SGHTA and CDR2 is FQGNSA. The chain's CDR3 is CASSSRTGVNYGYTF. CDR3 DNA: TGTGCCAGCAGCTCGAGGACAGGGGTTAACTATGGCTACACCTTC. Full variable domain (rest looked up from reference TRBV7-2 and TRBJ1-2): GAGVSQSPSNKVTEKGKDVELRCDPISGHTALYWYRQSLGQGLEFLIYFQGNSAPDKSGLPSDRFSAERTGGSVSTLTIQRTQQEDSAVYLCASSSRTGVNYGYTFGSGTRLTVV.

The CDR3 DNA is TGTGCCAGTAGTAGTCTTGGGGTAAGCAATCAGCCCCAGCATTTT. As protein: CASSSLGVSNQPQHF. V and J are TRBV19 and TRBJ1-5; D gene unclear. Germline CDR1 LNHDA, CDR2 SQIVND (reference sequence). The CDR3 sequence is 15 residues long. Trimming cost V 4 bases and J 1 base, with 11 bases left between them.

This chain uses TRBV6-2 or TRBV6-3 with TRBJ2-1, with 9 bases fitting TRBD2. The ends lost 2 bases at V and 3 bases at J; junction bases unmatched: 8. Germline CDR1 MNHEY, CDR2 SVGEGT. This CDR3 is 17 amino acids long. CDR3 in amino acids: CASSYTPGLAFYNEQFF. Here the CDR3 DNA reads TGTGCCAGCAGTTACACGCCGGGACTAGCTTTCTACAATGAGCAGTTCTTC.

CDR3 region: CASSATSFSSGNTIYF. CDR3 sequence (DNA): TGTGCCAGCAGCGCAACCAGCTTTTCCTCTGGAAACACCATATATTTT. The V and J genes are TRBV5-5 and TRBJ1-3; D is ambiguous. Looked up from germline, CDR1 is SGHKS and CDR2 is YYEKEE (reference sequence). Trimming removed 4 bases at V and 0 bases at J, with 14 bases between. The CDR3 covers 16 residues. Together with reference TRBV5-5 and TRBJ1-3, the CDR3 gives the full variable domain: DAGVTQSPTHLIKTRGQQVTLRCSPISGHKSVSWYQQVLGQGPQFIFQYYEKEERGRGNFPDRFSARQFPNYSSELNVNALLLGDSALYLCASSATSFSSGNTIYFGEGSWLTVV.

The chain recombines TRBV4-1 with TRBJ2-1; no reliable D call. This CDR3 spans 11 amino acids. V gave up 6 bases and J gave up 2 bases, with 2 bases separating them. Germline CDR1 reads MGHRA; CDR2 reads YSYEKL. The DNA for the CDR3 is TGCGCCAGCAGAGCCTACAATGAGCAGTTCTTC. This codes for CASRAYNEQFF.

Only a few counts were recorded for this clonotype. The J gene is TRBJ2-7, the V gene TRBV4-1; D is unresolved. V lost 5 bases, J lost 3 bases, and 17 bases lay in between. CDR1 MGHRA and CDR2 YSYEKL come from the germline V gene. The CDR3 is 15 residues long. CDR3 coding DNA: TGCGCCAGCAGCTTCCCTGAGGCGGATCACTACGAGCAGTACTTC. Amino acid sequence: CASSFPEADHYEQYF.

In this sample, this clonotype turned up many times. This chain connects TRBV5-1 to TRBJ2-7, with TRBD1 matching 8 bases. The ends lost 7 bases at V and 4 bases at J; junction bases unmatched: 10. Germline V gene data show CDR1 as SGHRS and CDR2 as YFSETQ. The length of the CDR3 is 14 residues. The CDR3 loop is CASAPGQETYEQYF. CDR3 sequence (DNA): TGCGCCAGCGCTCCGGGACAGGAGACTTACGAGCAGTACTTC.

This clonotype was picked up a small number of times. The chain uses TRBV29-1 and TRBJ2-6; D gene ambiguous. The ends were cut back, 5 bases at V and 2 bases at J, with 10 bases in the middle. Per germline, CDR1 SQVTM and CDR2 ANQGSEA. The CDR3 has 14 amino acids. CDR3 sequence (DNA): TGCAGCGTTCAGACGGACGCTGGGGCCAACGTCCTGACTTTC. This gives the protein CSVQTDAGANVLTF. Full variable domain (missing parts from reference TRBV29-1 and TRBJ2-6): SAVISQKPSRDICQRGTSLTIQCQVDSQVTMMFWYRQQPGQSLTLIATANQGSEATYESGFVIDKFPISRPNLTFSTLTVSNMSPEDSSIYLCSVQTDAGANVLTFGAGSRLTVL.

This clonotype was detected only a few times. The J gene is TRBJ1-2, the V gene TRBV20-1; no clear D. From germline, CDR1 is DFQATT and CDR2 SNEGSKA (reference sequence). The CDR3 is 15 amino acids. Trimming left V 0 bases short and J 3 bases short, with 14 bases between. This chain's CDR3 is CSAREEDRLHYGYTF. CDR3 in DNA: TGCAGTGCTAGAGAGGAGGACCGCTTACACTATGGCTACACCTTC.

This clonotype was observed many times. The chain joins TRBV4-3 to TRBJ1-1, with 7 bases lining up with TRBD1. Germline V CDR1 and CDR2: LGHNA, YSLEER. The CDR3 length is 12 residues. V gave up 4 bases and J gave up 8 bases; unmatched junction bases: 4. The CDR3 loop is CASSRTQGEAFF. CDR3 DNA: TGCGCCAGCAGCCGAACACAGGGGGAAGCTTTCTTT.

This clonotype showed up many times. The rearrangement uses TRBV7-2 and TRBJ2-7, with D possibly matching TRBD2 (6 bases). Germline lookup yields CDR1 SGHTA and CDR2 FQGNSA. The CDR3 extends over 14 amino acids. V lost 4 bases, J lost 2 bases, and 12 bases lay in between. The CDR3 loop reads CASSSGTPAYEQYF. DNA for the CDR3: TGTGCCAGCAGCTCCGGGACTCCAGCCTACGAGCAGTACTTC.

This clonotype has at least ten counts. The chain couples TRBV7-9 to TRBJ1-6, with D unresolved. The germline V and J ends were trimmed by 6 bases and 6 bases, with 15 bases remaining between them. The CDR3 loop spans 15 amino acids. Germline V gives CDR1 SEHNR, CDR2 FQNEAQ (reference sequence). The CDR3: CASRSSAKLNSPLHF. CDR3 nucleotides: TGTGCCAGCAGAAGTTCGGCGAAACTTAATTCACCCCTCCACTTT.

This clonotype was detected many times. The V call is TRBV18, the J call TRBJ2-1; D is ambiguous. CDR1 and CDR2 (germline): KGHSH, LQKENI. With 6 bases removed from V and 10 bases from J, the gap between germline ends came to 25 bases. The CDR3 is 16 residues long. CDR3 nucleotides: TGTGCCAGCTCCGATCTTCCGACGTCCCCTTCATCCGAGCAGTTCTTC. Encoded protein: CASSDLPTSPSSEQFF.

This chain links TRBV6-5 with TRBJ1-4; TRBD1 matches 9 bases. This CDR3 spans 15 amino acids. Germline trimming cut 6 bases from V and 1 base from J; bases unmatched to any gene: 3. CDR1 is MNHEY, CDR2 SVGAGI, per germline. Written as DNA, the CDR3 is TGTGCCAGCAGCCGACAGGGGGTAACTAATGAAAAACTGTTTTTT. This codes for CASSRQGVTNEKLFF.

This clonotype was recorded a few times. The V gene is TRBV15, the J gene TRBJ1-2; D gene unclear. This CDR3 comprises 14 residues. The V gene lost 0 bases and the J gene lost 4 bases, with 9 bases spanning the gap. Germline V gene sequence: CDR1 LNHNV, CDR2 YYDKDF (reference sequence). CDR3 DNA: TGTGCCACCAGCAGAGATAACCGAGGCTATGGCTACACCTTC. Protein product: CATSRDNRGYGYTF.

This clonotype was seen many times. The V and J genes are TRBV15 and TRBJ2-7; D gene uncertain. Germline CDR1 LNHNV, CDR2 YYDKDF (reference sequence). V was pared by 5 bases and J by 5 bases, with 19 bases between. The CDR3 consists of 15 residues. The CDR3 DNA reads as TGTGCCACCAGCCCGTCCCGGGCTAGTCGACACGAGCAGTACTTC. It yields the protein CATSPSRASRHEQYF.

The chain has TRBV13 and TRBJ2-1; a possible D gene is TRBD2 (5 bases). The CDR3 consists of 13 residues. V was pared by 6 bases and J by 3 bases, with 9 bases between. Germline CDR1 PRHDT, CDR2 FYEKMQ (reference sequence). This CDR3 reads CASRLDYYNEQFF. CDR3 coding DNA: TGTGCCAGCAGACTCGACTACTACAATGAGCAGTTCTTC. Looking up the rest from reference TRBV13 and TRBJ2-1 gives the full variable domain: AAGVIQSPRHLIKEKRETATLKCYPIPRHDTVYWYQQGPGQDPQFLISFYEKMQSDKGSIPDRFSAQQFSDYHSELNMSSLELGDSALYFCASRLDYYNEQFFGPGTRLTVL.

This chain's CDR3 is CASSESSLAPTKEQFF. The CDR3 bases are TGCGCCAGCAGTGAGTCCTCACTAGCCCCCACCAAGGAGCAGTTCTTC. V gene TRBV10-1 combines with J gene TRBJ2-1; possible D gene TRBD2, 6 bases. Germline CDR1 is WNHNN and CDR2 is SYGVQD (reference sequence). V lost 0 bases to trimming and J lost 10 bases, with 19 bases between them. CDR3 length: 16 residues.

The chain links TRBV14 to TRBJ2-1; D uncertain. Germline assignment: CDR1 SGHDN and CDR2 FVKESK. The CDR3 totals 15 residues. V was shortened by 0 bases and J by 8 bases, with 14 bases between the two germline ends. CDR3 loop: CASSQDVGFVYEQFF. The CDR3 DNA reads TGTGCCAGCAGCCAAGACGTAGGGTTTGTATATGAGCAGTTCTTC.

This clonotype was detected many times. The genes are TRBV6-2 or TRBV6-3 and TRBJ1-5; 7 nucleotides align to TRBD1. CDR3 size: 21 residues. Germline CDR1 is MNHEY and CDR2 is SVGEGT. J was trimmed by 2 bases and V by 8 bases; bases with no gene match: 27. CDR3 nucleotide sequence: TGTGCCAGCTCCCGCTGGGGACAGATTGGGCTGGGGGAAGAAGGCAATCAGCCCCAGCATTTT. It yields the protein CASSRWGQIGLGEEGNQPQHF.

This chain links TRBV29-1 with TRBJ2-1; 8 bases align to TRBD2. Trimming took 7 bases from V and 7 from J; bases not matched to a gene: 12. CDR3 length: 14 residues. Germline V CDR1 and CDR2: SQVTM, ANQGSEA. The CDR3 reads CSALGGAGGNEQFF. Written as DNA, the CDR3 is TGCAGCGCCCTGGGGGGCGCGGGAGGAAATGAGCAGTTCTTC.

The chain couples TRBV7-2 to TRBJ1-6; maybe TRBD1 (6 bases). The germline V and J ends were trimmed by 5 bases and 7 bases, with 12 bases remaining between them. CDR1 and CDR2 (germline): SGHTA, FQGNSA. This CDR3 is 14 amino acids long. DNA of the CDR3: TGTGCCAGCAGCCCACAGGGAGTAAATTCACCCCTCCACTTT. It encodes CASSPQGVNSPLHF.

This clonotype came up once. A junction boundary mismatches the germline segment, possibly from a read error. The gene calls are TRBV10-1 and TRBJ1-5; D uncertain. This CDR3 region has 13 residues. Germline-derived CDR1 and CDR2 are WNHNN and SYGVQD (reference sequence). The CDR3 protein is CANSWSPNQPQHF. Here the CDR3 DNA reads TGCGCCAACAGTTGGTCCCCGAATCAGCCCCAGCATTTT.

The rearrangement links TRBV6-5 to TRBJ2-5; D gene unclear. The length of the CDR3 is 11 residues. The V and J ends lost 6 bases and 9 bases respectively, with 11 bases between them. Germline V CDR1 and CDR2: MNHEY, SVGAGI. The CDR3 sequence is CASRVDEAQYF. CDR3 coding DNA: TGTGCCAGCAGAGTCGACGAGGCCCAGTACTTC.

There are many counts of this clonotype. The chain uses TRBV14 and TRBJ2-5, with 7 bases lining up with TRBD2. V shed 1 base and J 1 base; nucleotides not matched to a gene: 6. In germline, CDR1 is SGHDN, CDR2 FVKESK. This CDR3 is built from 16 residues. In DNA, the CDR3 is TGTGCCAGCAGCCAAGGTTTGACGGGGGGCCAAGAGACCCAGTACTTC. The encoded protein is CASSQGLTGGQETQYF.

This clonotype was detected many times. The chain employs TRBV12-3 or TRBV12-4 and TRBJ1-6; no firm D call. V gave up 8 bases and J gave up 7 bases, with 12 bases separating them. CDR3 length: 13 amino acids. The CDR3 nucleotides read TGTGCCAGCGGATCACGACTAAATTCACCCCTCCACTTT. It specifies CASGSRLNSPLHF.